A single sample is the source of the 23 T cell receptor beta chains below, sequenced in a study of T cells in Graves' hyperthyroidism and ophthalmopathy. Amplification of TCR beta CDR3 regions used RNA as the template. The TCR CDR3 was amplified in a first-round RT-PCR using the HTBI primer set. MiXCR was run by TCRdb on the multiplex PCR reads, yielding one entry per CDR3 protein. The table lists around 700,000 distinct CDR3 sequences, under 20% of them singletons, with approximately 15% in the top ten. The source material was blood. The receptor source for this set is a woman in her forties or fifties with Graves' hyperthyroidism that later progressed to Graves' ophthalmopathy.

The J gene is TRBJ1-4, the V gene TRBV5-1, with 8 positions matching TRBD1. J gave up 8 bases and V 4 bases, and 10 bases lay outside the gene matches. The CDR3 covers 15 residues. Germline CDR1 and CDR2: SGHRS and YFSETQ. CDR3 bases: TGCGCCAGCAGCCTGCGACAGGGGCCGGGAGAAAAACTGTTTTTT. This encodes CASSLRQGPGEKLFF. The entire variable domain, with the rest obtained from reference TRBV5-1 and TRBJ1-4, is as follows: KAGVTQTPRYLIKTRGQQVTLSCSPISGHRSVSWYQQTPGQGLQFLFEYFSETQRNKGNFPGRFSGRQFSNSRSEMNVSTLELGDSALYLCASSLRQGPGEKLFFGSGTQLSVL.

To note about this clonotype: Being one base from a much bigger clone, this may be a read error. The rearrangement links TRBV12-3 or TRBV12-4 to TRBJ1-3; tentative D call: TRBD1 (5 bases). CDR3 length: 15 amino acids. CDR3 bases: TGTGCCAGCAGTTTAGCGGGACGTTCTGGATACACCATATATTTT. It encodes CASSLAGRSGYTIYF.

Only a few counts were recorded for this clonotype. The gene calls are TRBV12-3 or TRBV12-4 and TRBJ2-7; weak D call: TRBD1 (6 bases). The V and J ends lost 6 bases and 6 bases respectively, with 15 bases between them. The CDR3 has 13 amino acids. This chain's CDR3 is CASSPTGLSEQYF. As DNA, the CDR3 is TGTGCCAGCAGCCCCACAGGGCTGAGCGAGCAGTACTTC.

In this sample, this clonotype turned up many times. The chain combines TRBV20-1 with TRBJ2-7; no firm D call. Trimming removed 0 bases from V and 6 bases from J, with 9 bases in between. CDR3 length: 12 residues. The germline gives CDR1 DFQATT, CDR2 SNEGSKA (reference sequence). The CDR3 loop reads CSARDVGGEQYF. DNA for the CDR3: TGCAGTGCTAGAGATGTTGGCGGCGAGCAGTACTTC.

Many counts were recorded for this clonotype. The genes are TRBV28 and TRBJ2-1; a possible D gene is TRBD1 (5 bases). CDR1 MDHEN and CDR2 SYDVKM come from the germline V gene. Trimming took 5 bases from V and 3 from J, leaving 14 bases between them. This CDR3 region has 15 residues. The CDR3 DNA follows: TGTGCCAGCAGTCTTGGACATACAGACTACAATGAGCAGTTCTTC. It encodes CASSLGHTDYNEQFF.

The gene calls are TRBV7-9 and TRBJ2-5, with 7 bases aligning to TRBD1. The length of the CDR3 is 15 residues. The junction had 2 bases not matched to a gene; V was cut back by 0 bases and J by 1 base. Germline CDR1 reads SEHNR; CDR2 reads FQNEAQ (reference sequence). CDR3 amino acids: CASSLAQGVQETQYF. The CDR3 DNA reads TGTGCCAGCAGCTTAGCGCAGGGGGTCCAAGAGACCCAGTACTTC.

The chain links TRBV12-3 or TRBV12-4 to TRBJ2-5; 8 bases fit TRBD2. The CDR3 is 13 residues long. V lost 7 bases to trimming and J lost 6 bases; unmatched junction nucleotides: 7. The CDR3 sequence is CASTGGGRKTQYF. In nucleotides, the CDR3 is TGTGCCAGCACCGGGGGGGGGAGAAAGACCCAGTACTTC.

This clonotype has ten or more counts. DNA for the CDR3: TGTGCCAGCAGTTTATCGACCCGGACAGCCTACGAGCAGTACTTC. Encoded protein: CASSLSTRTAYEQYF. This chain connects TRBV27 to TRBJ2-7; D is perhaps TRBD1 (6 bases). Germline V CDR1 and CDR2: MNHEY, SMNVEV (reference sequence). The CDR3 has 15 residues. V lost 0 bases and J lost 2, with 11 bases in between.

This clonotype was seen only a few times. The rearrangement links TRBV19 to TRBJ1-5, with a possible D match to TRBD1 (5 bases). V was shortened by 4 bases and J by 4 bases, with 17 bases between the two germline ends. Germline-derived CDR1 and CDR2 are LNHDA and SQIVND (reference sequence). CDR3 length: 16 amino acids. Here the CDR3 DNA reads TGTGCCAGTAGTACACTACTCCGACAGAGGAATCAGCCCCAGCATTTT. It translates to CASSTLLRQRNQPQHF.

The sample holds many counts of this clonotype. The J gene is TRBJ2-5, the V gene TRBV11-2; D uncertain. V was shortened by 5 bases and J by 1 base, with 11 bases between the two germline ends. Germline V gene sequence: CDR1 SGHAT, CDR2 FQNNGV. CDR3 length: 14 amino acids. CDR3 nucleotides: TGTGCCAGCAGCCCTCGGATGGGCCAAGAGACCCAGTACTTC. Translation gives CASSPRMGQETQYF. Looking up the rest from reference TRBV11-2 and TRBJ2-5 gives the full variable domain: EAGVAQSPRYKIIEKRQSVAFWCNPISGHATLYWYQQILGQGPKLLIQFQNNGVVDDSQLPKDRFSAERLKGVDSTLKIQPAKLEDSAVYLCASSPRMGQETQYFGPGTRLLVL.

This clonotype appeared a few times. V is TRBV4-1 and J is TRBJ2-7; 9 nucleotides match TRBD2. Trimming cost V 4 bases and J 2 bases; bases outside gene matches: 6. CDR1 is MGHRA and CDR2 is YSYEKL in the germline V gene. The CDR3 is 15 residues long. The DNA of the CDR3 is TGCGCCAGCAGCCTAACTAGCGGGTCAGCCTACGAGCAGTACTTC. It specifies CASSLTSGSAYEQYF.

This chain uses TRBV20-1 with TRBJ2-3; D assignment may be TRBD1 or TRBD2 (5 bases each). Germline V gives CDR1 DFQATT, CDR2 SNEGSKA (reference sequence). The CDR3 contains 13 residues. V was pared by 0 bases and J by 6 bases, with 10 bases between. As DNA, the CDR3 is TGCAGTGCTAGAGATCGGGGCCACGATACGCAGTATTTT. Translated, it gives CSARDRGHDTQYF.

Many counts were recorded for this clonotype. The J gene is TRBJ2-7, the V gene TRBV11-2, with TRBD2 matching 10 bases. The V gene's germline CDR1 is SGHAT and CDR2 FQNNGV. With V trimmed by 5 bases and J by 1 base, 5 bases remained unmatched. The CDR3 extends over 15 amino acids. Here the CDR3 DNA reads TGTGCCAGCAGCATCGGGACTAGCGAATCCTACGAGCAGTACTTC. Protein product: CASSIGTSESYEQYF.

This clonotype was detected only a few times. V and J are TRBV7-9 and TRBJ1-6; no firm D call. The CDR3 has 14 residues. Germline assignment: CDR1 SEHNR and CDR2 FQNEAQ (reference sequence). Trimming removed 1 base at V and 7 bases at J, with 8 bases between. CDR3 sequence (DNA): TGTGCCAGCAGCTTAGTGGGGAGGAATTCACCCCTCCACTTT. This codes for CASSLVGRNSPLHF.

The chain is built from TRBV20-1 and TRBJ2-7, with D maybe TRBD1 (5 bases). The CDR3 consists of 15 residues. From germline, CDR1 is DFQATT and CDR2 SNEGSKA (reference sequence). Trimming took 0 bases from V and 1 from J, leaving 13 bases between them. The CDR3 reads CSARDRLRESYEQYF. The CDR3 DNA is TGCAGTGCTAGAGATCGACTCAGGGAATCCTACGAGCAGTACTTC.

This clonotype has more than one count but fewer than ten. The rearrangement uses TRBV2 and TRBJ1-1, with no clear D. V lost 2 bases and J 0 bases, leaving 10 bases between the germline ends. The CDR3 spans 15 residues. Germline CDR1 is SNHLY and CDR2 is FYNNEI. CDR3 sequence: CASSEKDGVNTEAFF. The CDR3 DNA reads TGTGCCAGCAGTGAAAAAGACGGGGTGAACACTGAAGCTTTCTTT.

This clonotype showed up many times. This chain uses TRBV6-1 with TRBJ2-5; 8 nucleotides agree with TRBD1. Unmatched junction bases numbered 2, after V lost 0 bases and J lost 2 bases. CDR3 length: 15 amino acids. Germline V gene lookup returns CDR1 MNHNS and CDR2 SASEGT. The chain's CDR3 is CASSEAYRGQETQYF. Here the CDR3 DNA reads TGTGCCAGCAGTGAAGCGTACAGGGGGCAAGAGACCCAGTACTTC.

The chain uses TRBV4-1 and TRBJ2-7, with D perhaps matching TRBD2 (6 bases). The CDR3 consists of 15 residues. Trimming left V 1 base short and J 3 bases short, with 13 bases between. The germline CDR1 and CDR2 sequences are MGHRA and YSYEKL. The CDR3 DNA reads TGCGCCAGCAGCCAAGTAGCGGCAGACGACTACGAGCAGTACTTC. Protein: CASSQVAADDYEQYF.

This clonotype was observed many times. This sequence joins TRBV6-1 and TRBJ2-3; maybe TRBD1 (6 bases). Germline-derived CDR1 and CDR2 are MNHNS and SASEGT. The CDR3 length is 15 residues. The V end lost 1 base, the J end lost 7 bases, and 15 bases lay between the germline ends. The CDR3 sequence: CASSEEKRWGHTQYF. The DNA of the CDR3 is TGTGCCAGCAGTGAAGAGAAGCGGTGGGGGCATACGCAGTATTTT.

The chain links TRBV18 to TRBJ1-6; D might be TRBD1 (5 bases). V lost 1 base to trimming and J lost 7 bases, with 11 bases between them. The CDR3 is 15 amino acids. Germline assignment: CDR1 KGHSH and CDR2 LQKENI. The DNA for the CDR3 is TGTGCCAGCTCACCACTTTCGGACACAAATTCACCCCTCCACTTT. It codes for CASSPLSDTNSPLHF.

This clonotype was counted between two and nine times. The CDR3: CASSPLQATDMVATNEKLFF. Written as DNA, the CDR3 is TGTGCCAGCTCACCACTACAGGCCACCGATATGGTAGCAACTAATGAAAAACTGTTTTTT. The rearrangement uses TRBV18 and TRBJ1-4, with D perhaps TRBD1 (5 bases). This CDR3 has 20 amino acids. CDR1 and CDR2 from the germline V gene are KGHSH and LQKENI. With 1 base removed from V and 0 bases from J, the gap between germline ends came to 21 bases.

The rearrangement joins TRBV5-1 to TRBJ2-7; a possible D gene is TRBD1 (6 bases). V dropped 4 bases and J dropped 7 bases, with 15 bases sitting between them. The CDR3 is 13 residues long. Per germline, CDR1 SGHRS and CDR2 YFSETQ. The CDR3 DNA sequence: TGCGCCAGCAGCGGGAGACAGGAGAGTGAGCAGTACTTC. Amino acid sequence: CASSGRQESEQYF. The full variable domain, its missing parts supplied by reference TRBV5-1 and TRBJ2-7, is KAGVTQTPRYLIKTRGQQVTLSCSPISGHRSVSWYQQTPGQGLQFLFEYFSETQRNKGNFPGRFSGRQFSNSRSEMNVSTLELGDSALYLCASSGRQESEQYFGPGTRLTVT.

About this clonotype: A much larger clone lies a single base off, so this may be a read error. The chain couples TRBV6-1 to TRBJ2-1, with D perhaps assigned TRBD1 or TRBD2 (5 bases each). Germline loops: CDR1 MNHNS, CDR2 SASEGT. The V and J ends lost 5 bases and 2 bases respectively, with 22 bases between them. This CDR3 is 18 amino acids long. The CDR3 protein is CASSPNSPGTETYNEQFF. The DNA for the CDR3 is TGTGCCAGCAGTCCTAACTCTCCCGGGACCGAGACCTACAATGAGCAGTTCTTC.